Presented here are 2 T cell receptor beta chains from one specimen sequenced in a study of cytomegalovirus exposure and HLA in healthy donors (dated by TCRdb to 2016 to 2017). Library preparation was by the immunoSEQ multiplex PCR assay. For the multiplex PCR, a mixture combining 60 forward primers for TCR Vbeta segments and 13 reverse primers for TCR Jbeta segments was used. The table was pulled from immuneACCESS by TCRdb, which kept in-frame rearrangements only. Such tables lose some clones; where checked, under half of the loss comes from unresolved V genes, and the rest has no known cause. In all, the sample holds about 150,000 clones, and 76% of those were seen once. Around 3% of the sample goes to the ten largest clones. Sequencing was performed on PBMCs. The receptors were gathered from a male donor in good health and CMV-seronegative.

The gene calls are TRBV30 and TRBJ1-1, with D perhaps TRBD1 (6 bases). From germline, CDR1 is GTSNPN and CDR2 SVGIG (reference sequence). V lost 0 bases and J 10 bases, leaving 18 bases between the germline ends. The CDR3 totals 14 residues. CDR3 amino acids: CAWSVVTGSVTAFF. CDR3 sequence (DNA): TGTGCCTGGAGTGTAGTTACAGGGTCGGTAACAGCTTTCTTT. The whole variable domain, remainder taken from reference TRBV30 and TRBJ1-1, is SQTIHQWPATLVQPVGSPLSLECTVEGTSNPNLYWYRQAAGRGLQLLFYSVGIGQISSEVPQNLSASRPQDRQFILSSKKLLLSDSGFYLCAWSVVTGSVTAFFGQGTRLTVV.

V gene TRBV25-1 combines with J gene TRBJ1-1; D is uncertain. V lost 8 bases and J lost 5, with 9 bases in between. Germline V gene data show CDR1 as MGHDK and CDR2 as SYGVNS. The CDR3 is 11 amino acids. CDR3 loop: CASGERTEAFF. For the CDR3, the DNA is TGTGCCAGCGGCGAGAGGACTGAAGCTTTCTTT.